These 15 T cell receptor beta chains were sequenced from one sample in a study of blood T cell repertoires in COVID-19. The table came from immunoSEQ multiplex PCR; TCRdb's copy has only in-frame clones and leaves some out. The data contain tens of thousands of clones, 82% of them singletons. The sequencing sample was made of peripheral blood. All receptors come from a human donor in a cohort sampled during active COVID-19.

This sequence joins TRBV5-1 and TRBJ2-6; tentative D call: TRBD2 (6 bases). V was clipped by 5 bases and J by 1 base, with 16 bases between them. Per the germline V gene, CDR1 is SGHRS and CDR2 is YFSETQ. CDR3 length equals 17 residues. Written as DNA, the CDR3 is TGCGCCAGCAGTCCGGGCCAGACTAGTTCTGGGGCCAACGTCCTGACTTTC. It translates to CASSPGQTSSGANVLTF.

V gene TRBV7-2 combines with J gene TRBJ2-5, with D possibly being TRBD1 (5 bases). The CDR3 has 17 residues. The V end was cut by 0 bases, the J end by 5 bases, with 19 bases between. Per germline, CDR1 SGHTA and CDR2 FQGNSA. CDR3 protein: CASSLARSGPHRETQYF. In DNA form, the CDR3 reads TGTGCCAGCAGCTTAGCTCGGTCAGGGCCCCACAGGGAGACCCAGTACTTC.

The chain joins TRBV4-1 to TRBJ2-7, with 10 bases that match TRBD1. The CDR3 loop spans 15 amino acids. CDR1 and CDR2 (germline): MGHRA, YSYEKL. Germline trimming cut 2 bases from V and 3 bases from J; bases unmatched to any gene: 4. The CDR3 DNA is TGCGCCAGCAGCCAACGACAGGGGGCGCGCTACGAGCAGTACTTC. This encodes CASSQRQGARYEQYF.

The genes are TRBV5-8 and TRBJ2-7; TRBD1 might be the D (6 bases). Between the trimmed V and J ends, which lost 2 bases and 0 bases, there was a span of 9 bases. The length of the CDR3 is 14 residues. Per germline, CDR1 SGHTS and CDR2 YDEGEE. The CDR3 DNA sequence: TGTGCCAGCAGCTTAGGGGACAACTCCTACGAGCAGTACTTC. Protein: CASSLGDNSYEQYF.

As DNA, the CDR3 is TGTGCCAGCAGCCAAGTCGGCGGGAACACTGAAGCTTTCTTT. Its translation: CASSQVGGNTEAFF. The chain combines TRBV14 with TRBJ1-1, with D unresolved. The CDR3 runs to 14 residues. V was pared by 1 base and J by 1 base, with 7 bases between. CDR1 and CDR2 from the germline V gene are SGHDN and FVKESK.

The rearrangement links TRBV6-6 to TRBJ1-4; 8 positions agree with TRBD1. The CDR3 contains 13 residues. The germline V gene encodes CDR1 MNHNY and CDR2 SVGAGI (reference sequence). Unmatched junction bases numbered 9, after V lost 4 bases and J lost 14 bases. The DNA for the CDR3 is TGTGCCAGCAGTTCCACAGGGGGTTCTTTGCTGTTTTTT. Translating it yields CASSSTGGSLLFF.

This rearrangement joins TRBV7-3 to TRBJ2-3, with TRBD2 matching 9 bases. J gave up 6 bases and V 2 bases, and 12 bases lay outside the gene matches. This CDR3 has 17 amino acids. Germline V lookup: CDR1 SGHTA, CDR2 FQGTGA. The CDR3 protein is CASSLLGGSGGPDTQYF. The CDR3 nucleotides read TGTGCCAGCAGCTTATTGGGTGGTAGCGGGGGCCCCGATACGCAGTATTTT.

CDR3: CASSFKTGGVGNTEAFF. CDR3 DNA: TGTGCCAGCAGCTTCAAGACAGGGGGCGTGGGGAACACTGAAGCTTTCTTT. The chain couples TRBV5-4 to TRBJ1-1, with 10 positions matching TRBD1. The CDR3 spans 17 residues. V lost 2 bases, J lost 1 base, and 8 bases stayed unmatched. In germline, CDR1 is SGHNT, CDR2 YYREEE (reference sequence).

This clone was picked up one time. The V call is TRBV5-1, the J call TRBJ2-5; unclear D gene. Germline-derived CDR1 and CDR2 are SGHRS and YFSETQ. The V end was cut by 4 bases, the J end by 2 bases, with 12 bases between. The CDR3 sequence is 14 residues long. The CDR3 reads CASSLRRVQETQYF. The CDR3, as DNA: TGCGCCAGCAGCCTCCGACGGGTGCAAGAGACCCAGTACTTC.

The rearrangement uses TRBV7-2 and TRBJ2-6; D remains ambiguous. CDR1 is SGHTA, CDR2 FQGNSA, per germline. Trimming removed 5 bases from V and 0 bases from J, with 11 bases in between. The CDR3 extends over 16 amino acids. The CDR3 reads CASSPLAYSGANVLTF. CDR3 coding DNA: TGTGCCAGCAGCCCACTCGCGTACTCTGGGGCCAACGTCCTGACTTTC.

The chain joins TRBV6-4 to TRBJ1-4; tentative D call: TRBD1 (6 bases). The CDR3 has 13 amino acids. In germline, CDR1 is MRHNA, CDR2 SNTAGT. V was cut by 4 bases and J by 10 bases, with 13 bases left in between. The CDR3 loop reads CASSATRGGKLFF. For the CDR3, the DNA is TGTGCCAGCAGTGCGACCCGAGGGGGAAAACTGTTTTTT.

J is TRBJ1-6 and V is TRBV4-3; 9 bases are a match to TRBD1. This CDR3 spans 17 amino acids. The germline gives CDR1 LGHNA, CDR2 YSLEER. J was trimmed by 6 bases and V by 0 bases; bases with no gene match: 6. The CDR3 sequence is CASSQDRQGVGNSPLHF. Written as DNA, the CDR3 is TGCGCCAGCAGCCAAGATCGACAGGGGGTAGGTAATTCACCCCTCCACTTT.

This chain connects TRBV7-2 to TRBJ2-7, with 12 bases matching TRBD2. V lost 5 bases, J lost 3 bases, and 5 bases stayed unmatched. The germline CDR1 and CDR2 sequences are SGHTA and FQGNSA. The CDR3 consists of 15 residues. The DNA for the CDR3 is TGTGCCAGCAGCCCACTAGCGGGGGGATACTACGAGCAGTACTTC. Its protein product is CASSPLAGGYYEQYF.

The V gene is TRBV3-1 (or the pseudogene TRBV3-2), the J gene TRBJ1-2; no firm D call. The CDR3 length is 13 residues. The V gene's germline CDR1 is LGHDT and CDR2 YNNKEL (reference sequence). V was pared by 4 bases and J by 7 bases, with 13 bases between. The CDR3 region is CASSPEPRSGYTF. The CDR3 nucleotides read TGTGCCAGCAGCCCTGAACCGCGGAGTGGCTACACCTTC.

CDR3 in DNA: TGTGCCTGGAGTTATGGCATCTCTGGAAACACCATATATTTT. It specifies CAWSYGISGNTIYF. The J gene is TRBJ1-3, the V gene TRBV30; D is ambiguous. V lost 2 bases to trimming and J lost 0 bases, with 8 bases between them. This CDR3 comprises 14 residues. Germline lookup yields CDR1 GTSNPN and CDR2 SVGIG (reference sequence). Full variable domain (remainder filled in from reference TRBV30 and TRBJ1-3): SQTIHQWPATLVQPVGSPLSLECTVEGTSNPNLYWYRQAAGRGLQLLFYSVGIGQISSEVPQNLSASRPQDRQFILSSKKLLLSDSGFYLCAWSYGISGNTIYFGEGSWLTVV.